The 21 T cell receptor beta chains reported below all come from one sample, sequenced in a study of cytomegalovirus exposure and HLA in healthy donors. Primers: 60 Vbeta forward and 13 Jbeta reverse. Profiled with immunoSEQ multiplex PCR; TCRdb holds only in-frame clones, not every one. This table holds approximately 130,000 clones, around 85% found once. Sequencing was carried out using PBMCs. These receptors were taken from a woman aged 25-40 years in good health and CMV-seropositive.

The chain combines TRBV5-4 with TRBJ2-7; 10 bases fit TRBD1. V was clipped by 2 bases and J by 2 bases; unmatched bases: 4. Germline V lookup: CDR1 SGHNT, CDR2 YYREEE (reference sequence). The CDR3 is made up of 15 amino acids. In DNA form, the CDR3 reads TGTGCCAGCAGCTTTGACAGGGGGCCTACCTACGAGCAGTACTTC. Its translation is CASSFDRGPTYEQYF.

This clone has only a few counts. The CDR3 region is CASSEGREDQPQHF. The CDR3 region has the DNA TGTGCCAGCAGTGAGGGCAGGGAAGATCAGCCCCAGCATTTT. The chain employs TRBV2 and TRBJ1-5; a weak D match, TRBD1 (5 bases). Trimming removed 3 bases from V and 5 bases from J, with 11 bases in between. Germline V gene data show CDR1 as SNHLY and CDR2 as FYNNEI. CDR3 length: 14 amino acids.

The gene calls are TRBV5-1 and TRBJ1-1, with D perhaps TRBD1 (6 bases). Trimming removed 4 bases at V and 2 bases at J, with 18 bases between. CDR3 length: 16 residues. CDR1 is SGHRS, CDR2 YFSETQ, per germline. CDR3 sequence: CASSPGGQILNTEAFF. CDR3 in DNA: TGCGCCAGCAGCCCCGGCGGACAGATACTTAACACTGAAGCTTTCTTT.

This chain connects TRBV7-2 to TRBJ2-5; TRBD1 matches at 7 bases. CDR3 length equals 13 residues. The germline V gene has CDR1 SGHTA and CDR2 FQGNSA. With V trimmed by 6 bases and J by 1 base, 2 bases remained unmatched. CDR3 in DNA: TGTGCCAGCAGGGGACAGTCCCAAGAGACCCAGTACTTC. Amino acid sequence: CASRGQSQETQYF.

The chain combines TRBV2 with TRBJ1-2, with 7 bases fitting TRBD1. Germline lookup yields CDR1 SNHLY and CDR2 FYNNEI. The CDR3 is 15 amino acids. V lost 4 bases and J lost 5; bases outside the gene matches: 10. The CDR3 protein is CASSGAGQRMYGYTF. As DNA, the CDR3 is TGTGCCAGCAGTGGCGCGGGACAGAGAATGTATGGCTACACCTTC.

A single count supports this clone. The chain links TRBV5-4 to TRBJ1-1; 12 bases match TRBD1. The trim removed 4 bases at V and 3 bases at J, leaving 4 bases unmatched. This CDR3 has 15 amino acids. The germline V gene has CDR1 SGHNT and CDR2 YYREEE (reference sequence). CDR3: CASSGDRGHDTEAFF. The DNA of the CDR3 is TGTGCCAGCAGCGGGGACAGGGGGCACGACACTGAAGCTTTCTTT.

The rearrangement links TRBV6-1 to TRBJ2-1, with a weak D call TRBD1 (6 bases). Trimming stripped 2 bases from V and 4 bases from J, with 15 bases between. CDR1 and CDR2 (germline): MNHNS, SASEGT. The CDR3 covers 16 residues. CDR3 bases: TGTGCCAGCAGTGAATTTGGACAGAATCCTTACAATGAGCAGTTCTTC. Amino acid sequence: CASSEFGQNPYNEQFF.

This chain links TRBV18 with TRBJ2-1; 10 bases are shared with TRBD2. Germline V lookup: CDR1 KGHSH, CDR2 LQKENI. This CDR3 has 16 amino acids. V shed 3 bases, J shed 2 bases, and the junction held 4 bases outside the gene matches. The CDR3 loop reads CASSPGSGGAYNEQFF. The CDR3 nucleotides are TGTGCCAGCTCACCGGGGAGCGGGGGGGCCTACAATGAGCAGTTCTTC.

The chain recombines TRBV7-8 with TRBJ1-2; the match to TRBD1 covers 9 bases. Trimming cost V 7 bases and J 4 bases; bases outside gene matches: 7. Looked up from germline, CDR1 is SGHVS and CDR2 is FQNEAQ. This CDR3 contains 14 residues. The CDR3 sequence: CASTEDRGGYGYTF. In DNA form, the CDR3 reads TGTGCCAGCACCGAGGACAGGGGAGGCTATGGCTACACCTTC.

J is TRBJ1-5 and V is TRBV28; D is unclear. Germline V gene data show CDR1 as MDHEN and CDR2 as SYDVKM. Between the trimmed V and J ends, which lost 6 bases and 10 bases, there was a span of 13 bases. The CDR3 covers 12 residues. CDR3: CASSPGGSPQHF. In nucleotides, the CDR3 is TGTGCCAGCAGCCCCGGAGGAAGCCCCCAGCATTTT. The whole variable domain, filled in from reference TRBV28 and TRBJ1-5, reads DVKVTQSSRYLVKRTGEKVFLECVQDMDHENMFWYRQDPGLGLRLIYFSYDVKMKEKGDIPEGYSVSREKKERFSLILESASTNQTSMYLCASSPGGSPQHFGDGTRLSIL.

This sequence joins TRBV6-5 and TRBJ1-2, with D possibly TRBD1 on 5 matching bases. With 4 bases removed from V and 7 bases from J, the gap between germline ends came to 16 bases. The CDR3 loop spans 14 amino acids. Germline V CDR1 and CDR2: MNHEY, SVGAGI. In DNA form, the CDR3 reads TGTGCCAGCAGTTCCCCAGGAGGGGCGTTTGGCTACACCTTC. As protein: CASSSPGGAFGYTF.

With regard to this clone: This same CDR3 is encoded by further DNA sequences in the sample. For the CDR3, the DNA is TGTGCCAGCAGCCGGACAGGGTATGGCTACACCTTC. Translated: CASSRTGYGYTF. V usage is TRBV28 and J usage is TRBJ1-2, with 8 positions matching TRBD1. The CDR3 has 12 amino acids. CDR1 is MDHEN, CDR2 SYDVKM, per germline. The V and J ends lost 6 bases and 5 bases, in that order; junction bases with no gene match: 2.

The chain is built from TRBV9 and TRBJ1-1; perhaps TRBD1 as D (5 bases). The CDR3 covers 14 residues. V gave up 0 bases and J gave up 8 bases, with 14 bases separating them. Germline CDR1 is SGDLS and CDR2 is YYNGEE. The CDR3 bases are TGTGCCAGCAGCGTAGTGGAAAGGGGCTCGGAAGCTTTCTTT. Amino acid sequence: CASSVVERGSEAFF.

The V call is TRBV6-1, the J call TRBJ2-3; a possible D gene is TRBD2 (5 bases). There are 16 residues in the CDR3. V gave up 4 bases and J gave up 2 bases, with 16 bases separating them. Germline V gene sequence: CDR1 MNHNS, CDR2 SASEGT. The CDR3 spells CASSVPQRDPTDTQYF. As DNA, the CDR3 is TGTGCCAGCAGTGTCCCCCAACGGGATCCCACAGATACGCAGTATTTT.

The rearrangement links TRBV5-4 to TRBJ2-5, with 8 bases aligning to TRBD2. The CDR3 length is 15 residues. Trimming took 2 bases from V and 5 from J; bases not matched to a gene: 8. The germline CDR1 and CDR2 sequences are SGHNT and YYREEE (reference sequence). In DNA form, the CDR3 reads TGTGCCAGCAGCTTTAGCGGGGCCCCTTCGGAGACCCAGTACTTC. Amino acid sequence: CASSFSGAPSETQYF.

This clone was observed once. CDR3 region: CASSTHAGQNSPLHF. The CDR3 nucleotides read TGTGCCAGCAGCACCCACGCGGGACAGAATTCACCCCTCCACTTT. This chain connects TRBV11-2 to TRBJ1-6; 7 positions match TRBD1. V was clipped by 5 bases and J by 7 bases; unmatched bases: 8. The V gene's germline CDR1 is SGHAT and CDR2 FQNNGV. The CDR3 has 15 amino acids.

The V and J genes are TRBV6-1 and TRBJ2-7; TRBD2 agrees at 10 bases. CDR3 length: 16 residues. V dropped 2 bases and J dropped 3; count of bases not matched to a gene: 7. Germline assignment: CDR1 MNHNS and CDR2 SASEGT. CDR3 residues: CASSERERGGHYEQYF. In DNA form, the CDR3 reads TGTGCCAGCAGTGAAAGAGAGCGGGGGGGCCACTACGAGCAGTACTTC.

In its sample, this clone was seen once. V usage is TRBV29-1 and J usage is TRBJ1-1; 11 bases agree with TRBD1. The length of the CDR3 is 13 residues. J was trimmed by 5 bases and V by 6 bases; bases with no gene match: 5. CDR1 and CDR2 (germline): SQVTM, ANQGSEA. CDR3 sequence: CSVGQGGWTEAFF. The CDR3 DNA reads as TGCAGCGTGGGACAGGGGGGATGGACTGAAGCTTTCTTT.

The CDR3 nucleotides are TGTGCCAGCAGCCAGGACAGGGGGGGCTATGGCTACACCTTC. Translation: CASSQDRGGYGYTF. The V call is TRBV5-4, the J call TRBJ1-2; 10 bases map to TRBD1. The CDR3 covers 14 residues. CDR1 SGHNT and CDR2 YYREEE come from the germline V gene (reference sequence). The V gene end was trimmed by 4 bases and the J gene end by 4 bases; junction bases not matched to a gene: 4.

The V call is TRBV2, the J call TRBJ1-5; D gene unclear. The CDR3 loop spans 13 amino acids. Between the trimmed V and J ends, which lost 9 bases and 0 bases, there was a span of 9 bases. Germline V gene lookup returns CDR1 SNHLY and CDR2 FYNNEI. The CDR3 reads CASAPNSNQPQHF. The CDR3 bases are TGTGCCAGTGCGCCTAATAGCAATCAGCCCCAGCATTTT.

The V and J genes are TRBV5-1 and TRBJ2-5, with D uncertain. From germline, CDR1 is SGHRS and CDR2 YFSETQ. The CDR3 is made up of 13 amino acids. V was clipped by 2 bases and J by 0 bases, with 5 bases between them. CDR3 DNA: TGCGCCAGCAGCTTCGGGTACCAAGAGACCCAGTACTTC. Translation: CASSFGYQETQYF.